This is a list of T cell receptor beta chains from one sample in a study of shared clonotypes between healthy human individuals. The repertoire was sequenced with immunoSEQ multiplex PCR; TCRdb's copy has only in-frame clones and lacks some. The table shows a few hundred thousand clones, with around 95% occurring only once. Sequences were obtained from naive CD8+ T cells sorted from blood. All receptors come from a woman aged 25-40 years in good health. The CDR3 runs from the conserved cysteine through the conserved F or W. A D gene is named only where the DNA matches it firmly. For some rows the clone size is stated as once, few or many, or as a class when expanded; others skip it.

D gene: -
V gene: TRBV10-3
clone size: -
J gene: TRBJ2-7
CDR3 protein: CAISAEGFYEQYF
CDR3 DNA: TGTGCCATCAGTGCGGAGGGCTTCTACGAGCAGTACTTC

D gene: -
V gene: TRBV15
clone size: -
J gene: TRBJ1-5
CDR3 protein: CATSRHNQPQHF
CDR3 DNA: TGTGCCACCAGCAGACACAATCAGCCCCAGCATTTT

D gene: -
V gene: TRBV27
clone size: -
J gene: TRBJ1-2
CDR3 protein: CASRTGPNYGYTF
CDR3 DNA: TGTGCCAGCAGGACAGGTCCTAACTATGGCTACACCTTC

D gene: -
V gene: TRBV2
clone size: -
J gene: TRBJ2-1
CDR3 protein: CASSVRGRTYNEQFF
CDR3 DNA: TGTGCCAGCAGTGTAAGGGGGAGGACCTACAATGAGCAGTTCTTC

D gene: TRBD2
V gene: TRBV6-6
clone size: -
J gene: TRBJ2-1
CDR3 protein: CASSLAGEYNEQFF
CDR3 DNA: TGTGCCAGCAGCTTAGCGGGAGAGTACAATGAGCAGTTCTTC

D gene: -
V gene: TRBV19
clone size: -
J gene: TRBJ1-1
CDR3 protein: CASTENTEAFF
CDR3 DNA: TGTGCCAGTACCGAGAACACTGAAGCTTTCTTT

D gene: TRBD2
V gene: TRBV10-1
clone size: -
J gene: TRBJ2-3
CDR3 protein: CASSESRAGGPDTQYF
CDR3 DNA: TGCGCCAGCAGTGAGTCGAGAGCGGGAGGGCCCGATACGCAGTATTTT

D gene: -
V gene: TRBV7-6
clone size: -
J gene: TRBJ2-3
CDR3 protein: CASSLFQRGVVDTQYF
CDR3 DNA: TGTGCCAGCAGCTTATTTCAGCGTGGGGTTGTAGATACGCAGTATTTT

D gene: -
V gene: TRBV28
clone size: -
J gene: TRBJ1-1
CDR3 protein: CASTGGFAEAFF
CDR3 DNA: TGTGCCAGCACCGGCGGGTTCGCTGAAGCTTTCTTT

D gene: -
V gene: TRBV6-5
clone size: -
J gene: TRBJ1-5
CDR3 protein: CASSRGMSNQPQHF
CDR3 DNA: TGTGCCAGCAGTAGGGGGATGAGCAATCAGCCCCAGCATTTT

D gene: -
V gene: TRBV6-5
clone size: -
J gene: TRBJ2-1
CDR3 protein: CASSYSTAFNEQFF
CDR3 DNA: TGTGCCAGCAGTTACTCGACGGCGTTCAATGAGCAGTTCTTC

D gene: TRBD1
V gene: TRBV28
clone size: -
J gene: TRBJ1-1
CDR3 protein: CASSSQGARAFF
CDR3 DNA: TGTGCCAGCAGTTCACAGGGGGCGAGGGCTTTCTTT

D gene: -
V gene: TRBV7-2
clone size: -
J gene: TRBJ2-2
CDR3 protein: CASSPIRDLSFGELFF
CDR3 DNA: TGTGCCAGCAGCCCCATCCGGGACTTATCTTTCGGGGAGCTGTTTTTT

D gene: TRBD1
V gene: TRBV28
clone size: -
J gene: TRBJ1-2
CDR3 protein: CASRYRGIPHYGYTF
CDR3 DNA: TGTGCCAGCAGGTACAGGGGGATCCCCCACTATGGCTACACCTTC

D gene: -
V gene: TRBV5-6
clone size: once
J gene: TRBJ2-7
CDR3 protein: CASSPGGLYEQYF
CDR3 DNA: TGTGCCAGCAGCCCAGGGGGACTCTACGAGCAGTACTTC

D gene: TRBD1
V gene: TRBV5-1
clone size: -
J gene: TRBJ2-7
CDR3 protein: CASSWPLTGSPPYEQYF
CDR3 DNA: TGCGCCAGCAGCTGGCCCCTGACAGGGTCCCCCCCCTACGAGCAGTACTTC

D gene: -
V gene: TRBV13
clone size: -
J gene: TRBJ2-2
CDR3 protein: CASSLGKVGANTGELFF
CDR3 DNA: TGTGCCAGCAGCTTAGGTAAGGTGGGGGCAAACACCGGGGAGCTGTTTTTT

D gene: -
V gene: TRBV5-6
clone size: -
J gene: TRBJ2-2
CDR3 protein: CASGRWSLNTGELFF
CDR3 DNA: TGTGCCAGCGGGAGGTGGAGCCTCAACACCGGGGAGCTGTTTTTT

D gene: TRBD2
V gene: TRBV5-1
clone size: -
J gene: TRBJ2-7
CDR3 protein: CASSAGLRAPYEQYF
CDR3 DNA: TGCGCCAGCAGCGCGGGACTACGGGCCCCCTACGAGCAGTACTTC

D gene: -
V gene: TRBV6-1
clone size: -
J gene: TRBJ2-3
CDR3 protein: CASSEDGPGAFTDTQYF
CDR3 DNA: TGTGCCAGCAGTGAAGATGGGCCAGGGGCCTTCACAGATACGCAGTATTTT

D gene: TRBD2
V gene: TRBV7-8
clone size: once
J gene: TRBJ2-7
CDR3 protein: CASSVLAGDLEQYF
CDR3 DNA: TGTGCCAGCAGCGTCCTAGCGGGAGATCTCGAGCAGTACTTC

D gene: -
V gene: TRBV4-1
clone size: -
J gene: TRBJ1-1
CDR3 protein: CASSQVPNTEAFF
CDR3 DNA: TGCGCCAGCAGCCAAGTACCGAACACTGAAGCTTTCTTT

D gene: -
V gene: TRBV7-2
clone size: -
J gene: TRBJ2-5
CDR3 protein: CASSLSRQTGETQYF
CDR3 DNA: TGTGCCAGCAGCTTATCCCGGCAGACCGGTGAGACCCAGTACTTC

D gene: -
V gene: TRBV10-2
clone size: -
J gene: TRBJ2-7
CDR3 protein: CASSEGRNYEQYF
CDR3 DNA: TGCGCCAGCAGTGAGGGACGAAATTACGAGCAGTACTTC

D gene: -
V gene: TRBV10-1
clone size: -
J gene: TRBJ2-3
CDR3 protein: CASSESGRGTDTQYF
CDR3 DNA: TGCGCCAGCAGTGAGTCCGGCCGGGGGACAGATACGCAGTATTTT

D gene: TRBD2
V gene: TRBV7-2
clone size: -
J gene: TRBJ2-7
CDR3 protein: CASSFPSGAAYEQYF
CDR3 DNA: TGTGCCAGCAGCTTTCCTAGCGGGGCTGCCTACGAGCAGTACTTC

D gene: -
V gene: TRBV19
clone size: -
J gene: TRBJ2-1
CDR3 protein: CASSIDSYNEQFF
CDR3 DNA: TGTGCCAGTAGTATCGACAGTTACAATGAGCAGTTCTTC

D gene: -
V gene: TRBV19
clone size: -
J gene: TRBJ2-7
CDR3 protein: CASSPPGDEQYF
CDR3 DNA: TGTGCCAGTAGCCCCCCCGGGGACGAGCAGTACTTC

D gene: TRBD1
V gene: TRBV9
clone size: -
J gene: TRBJ2-7
CDR3 protein: CASSGTGGYEQYF
CDR3 DNA: TGTGCCAGCAGCGGCACAGGGGGCTACGAGCAGTACTTC

D gene: -
V gene: TRBV19
clone size: -
J gene: TRBJ1-5
CDR3 protein: CASKRPRGAQHF
CDR3 DNA: TGTGCCAGTAAACGGCCGCGGGGGGCCCAGCATTTT

D gene: TRBD2
V gene: TRBV29-1
clone size: -
J gene: TRBJ2-7
CDR3 protein: CSVEDSGTYEQYF
CDR3 DNA: TGCAGCGTTGAAGATAGCGGGACCTACGAGCAGTACTTC

D gene: -
V gene: TRBV30
clone size: -
J gene: TRBJ2-1
CDR3 protein: CAWSELDSDEQFF
CDR3 DNA: TGTGCCTGGAGTGAACTCGATAGCGATGAGCAGTTCTTC

D gene: TRBD1
V gene: TRBV13
clone size: -
J gene: TRBJ2-7
CDR3 protein: CASSFFRDRGTYEQYF
CDR3 DNA: TGTGCCAGCAGCTTCTTCCGGGACAGGGGCACCTACGAGCAGTACTTC

D gene: -
V gene: TRBV28
clone size: -
J gene: TRBJ1-3
CDR3 protein: CASSLDAGSGNTIYF
CDR3 DNA: TGTGCCAGCAGTTTAGATGCGGGATCTGGAAACACCATATATTTT

D gene: -
V gene: TRBV27
clone size: once
J gene: TRBJ1-2
CDR3 protein: CASSPRDGDYGYTF
CDR3 DNA: TGTGCCAGCAGTCCCAGGGACGGTGACTATGGCTACACCTTC

D gene: -
V gene: TRBV9
clone size: -
J gene: TRBJ1-1
CDR3 protein: CASSVGSGF
CDR3 DNA: TGTGCCAGCAGCGTCGGTTCCGGTTTT

D gene: TRBD1
V gene: TRBV5-8
clone size: -
J gene: TRBJ1-4
CDR3 protein: CASSLDRGDEKLFF
CDR3 DNA: TGTGCCAGCAGCTTGGACAGGGGGGATGAAAAACTGTTTTTT

D gene: -
V gene: TRBV13
clone size: -
J gene: TRBJ2-5
CDR3 protein: CASSTRQFQETQYF
CDR3 DNA: TGTGCCAGCAGCACCCGACAGTTCCAAGAGACCCAGTACTTC

D gene: TRBD2
V gene: TRBV9
clone size: -
J gene: TRBJ2-7
CDR3 protein: CASSVGTSPLYEQYF
CDR3 DNA: TGTGCCAGCAGCGTGGGGACTAGCCCCTTGTACGAGCAGTACTTC

D gene: -
V gene: TRBV5-1
clone size: -
J gene: TRBJ2-7
CDR3 protein: CASSPGTNYEQYF
CDR3 DNA: TGCGCCAGCAGCCCCGGGACAAACTACGAGCAGTACTTC

D gene: -
V gene: TRBV13
clone size: -
J gene: TRBJ1-1
CDR3 protein: CASSFLTGGMNTEAFF
CDR3 DNA: TGTGCCAGCAGCTTCCTCACGGGGGGCATGAACACTGAAGCTTTCTTT

D gene: -
V gene: TRBV11-1
clone size: -
J gene: TRBJ2-7
CDR3 protein: CASSLEGVGEQYF
CDR3 DNA: TGTGCCAGCAGCTTAGAGGGTGTTGGCGAGCAGTACTTC

D gene: -
V gene: TRBV6-5
clone size: -
J gene: TRBJ1-1
CDR3 protein: CASSYSDQMNTEAFF
CDR3 DNA: TGTGCCAGCAGTTACTCGGACCAGATGAACACTGAAGCTTTCTTT

D gene: -
V gene: TRBV7-9
clone size: once
J gene: TRBJ2-5
CDR3 protein: CASSPVGQPYQETQYF
CDR3 DNA: TGTGCCAGCAGCCCGGTAGGGCAGCCGTACCAAGAGACCCAGTACTTC

D gene: -
V gene: TRBV13
clone size: -
J gene: TRBJ1-4
CDR3 protein: CASSLAPAANEKLFF
CDR3 DNA: TGTGCCAGCAGCTTAGCCCCAGCAGCTAATGAAAAACTGTTTTTT

D gene: TRBD2
V gene: TRBV4-1
clone size: -
J gene: TRBJ2-1
CDR3 protein: CASSQDPSGSNEQFF
CDR3 DNA: TGCGCCAGCAGCCAAGATCCTAGCGGGAGCAATGAGCAGTTCTTC

D gene: TRBD2
V gene: TRBV5-8
clone size: -
J gene: TRBJ2-3
CDR3 protein: CASSGLAGRTDTQYF
CDR3 DNA: TGTGCCAGCAGCGGACTAGCGGGGCGCACAGATACGCAGTATTTT

D gene: TRBD2
V gene: TRBV4-1
clone size: -
J gene: TRBJ2-1
CDR3 protein: CASSPELSAGGHEQFF
CDR3 DNA: TGCGCCAGCAGCCCCGAACTGTCGGCGGGAGGTCATGAGCAGTTCTTC

D gene: -
V gene: TRBV5-6
clone size: -
J gene: TRBJ2-1
CDR3 protein: CASSSGASYNEQFF
CDR3 DNA: TGTGCCAGCAGCTCGGGGGCCTCCTACAATGAGCAGTTCTTC

D gene: -
V gene: TRBV11-2
clone size: -
J gene: TRBJ2-4
CDR3 protein: CASSLAPGLGVNIQYF
CDR3 DNA: TGTGCCAGCAGCTTAGCCCCAGGGCTGGGGGTAAACATTCAGTACTTC

D gene: -
V gene: TRBV11-2
clone size: once
J gene: TRBJ2-1
CDR3 protein: CASSLEGNEQFF
CDR3 DNA: TGTGCCAGCAGCTTAGAGGGCAATGAGCAGTTCTTC

D gene: -
V gene: TRBV2
clone size: once
J gene: TRBJ2-1
CDR3 protein: CASSDDSGLSSYNEQFF
CDR3 DNA: TGTGCCAGCAGTGACGATAGCGGCTTAAGCTCCTACAATGAGCAGTTCTTC

D gene: -
V gene: TRBV6-5
clone size: -
J gene: TRBJ2-7
CDR3 protein: CASSYLDYAGNYEQYF
CDR3 DNA: TGTGCCAGCAGTTACCTGGACTATGCTGGCAACTACGAGCAGTACTTC

D gene: -
V gene: TRBV25-1
clone size: -
J gene: TRBJ2-3
CDR3 protein: CASSESSGTPARDTQYF
CDR3 DNA: TGTGCCAGCAGTGAATCCTCCGGGACACCCGCAAGAGATACGCAGTATTTT